Reported below is one T cell receptor beta chain. Germline V lookup: CDR1 MDHEN, CDR2 SYDVKM. With 6 bases clipped from V and 1 base from J, the junction kept 11 bases outside the gene matches. The CDR3 sequence is 16 residues long. The method was immunoSEQ multiplex PCR; TCRdb's version includes in-frame clones alone and lacks a portion of them. The repertoire holds approximately 300,000 clones, with nearly 90% as singletons. The data derive from a study of blood T cell repertoires in COVID-19. The chain joins TRBV28 to TRBJ1-2; 7 bases are shared with TRBD1. The clonotype comes from a woman in her 30s with COVID-19, enrolled during active disease. The sequenced sample consisted of peripheral blood. This CDR3 reads CASRSLLQGFNYGYTF. CDR3 bases: TGTGCCAGCAGGAGCCTACTACAGGGGTTTAACTATGGCTACACCTTC.